Shown below are 26 T cell receptor beta chains from a single sample sequenced in a study of blood T cells in healthy people across ages. Together with a sample-barcoded 5' primer, a J-beta primer mix was included in a second PCR lasting about 7 to 11 cycles. From the 5' RACE reads, TCRdb called clonotypes with MiXCR, one entry per CDR3 protein. The sample has over a million distinct CDR3 sequences; 40% to 50% are singletons. Input material: blood. The receptors here all came from a woman aged 55-70 years in good health.

This clonotype was picked up many times. The rearrangement uses TRBV12-3 or TRBV12-4 and TRBJ2-7; D is undetermined. The CDR3 is made up of 13 amino acids. The V end lost 6 bases, the J end lost 5 bases, and 14 bases lay between the germline ends. This CDR3 reads CASRIDQGHEQYF. The CDR3, as DNA: TGTGCCAGCAGAATCGACCAAGGTCACGAGCAGTACTTC.

This clonotype was recorded a few times. CDR3 sequence: CASSLQGASEQFF. CDR3 DNA: TGTGCCAGCAGTTTACAGGGGGCCTCTGAGCAGTTCTTC. The chain employs TRBV12-3 or TRBV12-4 and TRBJ2-1; 8 positions agree with TRBD1. The ends lost 2 bases at V and 9 bases at J; junction bases unmatched: 3. There are 13 residues in the CDR3.

This clonotype showed up many times. The chain joins TRBV20-1 to TRBJ2-1; TRBD2 matches at 8 bases. This CDR3 is built from 14 residues. Trimming at V came to 6 bases and at J to 6 bases, leaving 10 bases not matched to a gene. Germline CDR1 and CDR2: DFQATT and SNEGSKA (reference sequence). The CDR3 region is CSAPGGGWGNEQFF. The DNA of the CDR3 is TGCAGTGCCCCGGGGGGGGGTTGGGGCAATGAGCAGTTCTTC.

The J gene is TRBJ2-1, the V gene TRBV10-3; TRBD2 matches 10 bases. There are 17 residues in the CDR3. V shed 5 bases and J 0 bases; nucleotides not matched to a gene: 7. Germline CDR1 reads ENHRY; CDR2 reads SYGVKD. The CDR3 here is CAISSSGSQGSYNEQFF. CDR3 DNA sequence: TGTGCCATCAGTTCTAGCGGGAGTCAAGGCTCCTACAATGAGCAGTTCTTC.

Turning to this clonotype: A much larger clone is a single base away; this may be a read error. The chain uses TRBV7-8 and TRBJ2-5, with 8 bases that match TRBD2. Trimming cost V 5 bases and J 11 bases; bases outside gene matches: 7. The germline V gene has CDR1 SGHVS and CDR2 FQNEAQ. This CDR3 has 12 residues. The DNA for the CDR3 is TGTGCCAGCAGCGTACCAACGGGAGGGCAGTACTTC. Its translation: CASSVPTGGQYF.

The chain carries TRBV5-1 and TRBJ2-7; D could derive from TRBD1 or TRBD2 (6 bases each). Trimming cost V 1 base and J 4 bases, with 12 bases left between them. The CDR3 length is 14 residues. Per the germline V gene, CDR1 is SGHRS and CDR2 is YFSETQ. The CDR3 DNA sequence: TGCGCCAGCAGCTTGCGGGCGGGACATTACGAGCAGTACTTC. Amino acid sequence: CASSLRAGHYEQYF.

This clonotype showed up many times. The junction does not match germline at one end; this may be a read error. The chain joins TRBV12-3 or TRBV12-4 to TRBJ2-7; TRBD1 matches 10 bases. The CDR3 consists of 14 residues. CDR3 nucleotide sequence: TGTGCCAGCAGCTTAGGACAGGGGGACTACGAGCAGTACTTC. Its translation is CASSLGQGDYEQYF.

As concerns this clonotype: The junction shows a germline mismatch at one end, possibly a read error. DNA of the CDR3: TGCGCCAGCAACTTGGTGGGCAGGGGGCGACAAGAGACCCAGTACTTC. Its translation is CASNLVGRGRQETQYF. This chain joins TRBV5-1 and TRBJ2-5, with 8 bases identical to TRBD1. The CDR3 is 16 residues long. The germline gives CDR1 SGHRS, CDR2 YFSETQ. The full variable domain, in which reference TRBV5-1 and TRBJ2-5 provide the parts outside the CDR3, is KAGVTQTPRYLIKTRGQQVTLSCSPISGHRSVSWYQQTPGQGLQFLFEYFSETQRNKGNFPGRFSGRQFSNSRSEMNVSTLELGDSALYLCASNLVGRGRQETQYFGPGTRLLVL.

On this clonotype itself: It is likely a read error, because the conserved phenylalanine at the end of the CDR3 is missing. The chain couples TRBV5-1 to TRBJ2-5; no clear D gene. The CDR3 runs 11 residues. Germline lookup yields CDR1 SGHRS and CDR2 YFSETQ. CDR3 sequence reads: CASSFKESQYI. In DNA, the CDR3 is TGCGCCAGCAGCTTCAAAGAGTCCCAGTACATC.

Comment on this clonotype: A read error may be the cause here, since a much bigger clone is one base away. The chain employs TRBV27 and TRBJ2-7, with D unclear. Germline loops: CDR1 MNHEY, CDR2 SMNVEV (reference sequence). V lost 3 bases, J lost 6 bases, and 9 bases lay in between. This CDR3 spans 12 amino acids. CDR3 coding DNA: TGTGCCAGCAGTTTTCGGGCCAGCGAGCAGTACTTC. Amino acids: CASSFRASEQYF.

In this sample, this clonotype turned up once. The chain combines TRBV5-4 with TRBJ2-3; the D is unclear. V lost 0 bases, J lost 2 bases, and 16 bases lay in between. The CDR3 loop spans 17 amino acids. Germline V lookup: CDR1 SGHNT, CDR2 YYREEE (reference sequence). In nucleotides, the CDR3 is TGTGCCAGCAGCTTGGCTCCAAGTCGGTTAGACACAGATACGCAGTATTTT. This sequence encodes CASSLAPSRLDTDTQYF.

This chain links TRBV7-9 with TRBJ2-7; the D gene could be TRBD1 or TRBD2 (5 bases each). V shed 5 bases and J shed 4 bases, with 15 bases lying between them. This CDR3 region has 14 residues. Germline CDR1 SEHNR, CDR2 FQNEAQ (reference sequence). CDR3 in amino acids: CASSQRDGAYEQYF. Written as DNA, the CDR3 is TGTGCCAGCAGCCAACGGGACGGAGCATACGAGCAGTACTTC. Using reference TRBV7-9 and TRBJ2-7 for the parts outside the CDR3, the full variable domain is DTGVSQNPRHKITKRGQNVTFRCDPISEHNRLYWYRQTLGQGPEFLTYFQNEAQLEKSRLLSDRFSAERPKGSFSTLEIQRTEQGDSAMYLCASSQRDGAYEQYFGPGTRLTVT.

The table lists this clonotype with a few counts. This sequence joins TRBV7-8 and TRBJ1-5; the D is unclear. The CDR3 has 15 residues. CDR1 and CDR2 (germline): SGHVS, FQNEAQ. Trimming stripped 2 bases from V and 6 bases from J, with 14 bases between. The DNA for the CDR3 is TGTGCCAGCAGCTTAACTCGGGCCTCTTTTCAGCCCCAGCATTTT. Translating gives CASSLTRASFQPQHF.

This clonotype was observed a single time. One end of the junction fails to match germline, which may point to a read error. The rearrangement joins TRBV5-6 to TRBJ2-1, with D perhaps TRBD1 (6 bases). CDR1 SGHDT and CDR2 YYEEEE come from the germline V gene. There are 15 residues in the CDR3. DNA for the CDR3: TGTGCCAGCAGCCCCACGGGACACTCATACAATGGGCAGTTCTTC. It encodes CASSPTGHSYNGQFF.

The sample holds a few counts of this clonotype. The chain has TRBV3-1 and TRBJ2-1; weak D call: TRBD1 (5 bases). The CDR3 totals 17 residues. Germline V gene sequence: CDR1 LGHDT, CDR2 YNNKEL (reference sequence). Trimming left V 7 bases short and J 0 bases short, with 19 bases between. The CDR3 DNA reads as TGTGCCAGCACCAGGGTCCGTGTAGGGATCTCCTACAATGAGCAGTTCTTC. Amino acids: CASTRVRVGISYNEQFF.

The CDR3: CATRGRRITDTQYF. DNA for the CDR3: TGTGCCACGCGAGGACGGAGGATAACAGATACGCAGTATTTT. The genes are TRBV28 and TRBJ2-3; the D gene is possibly TRBD2 (5 bases). Per germline, CDR1 MDHEN and CDR2 SYDVKM. The CDR3 length is 14 residues. Trimming removed 10 bases at V and 3 bases at J, with 17 bases between.

The gene calls are TRBV4-2 and TRBJ1-2, with 7 bases matching TRBD1. V lost 0 bases, J lost 5 bases, and 3 bases stayed unmatched. The CDR3 runs to 14 residues. In germline, CDR1 is LGHNA, CDR2 YNFKEQ. This chain's CDR3 is CASSQEGGEYGYTF. In DNA, the CDR3 is TGTGCCAGCAGCCAAGAAGGGGGCGAATATGGCTACACCTTC.

The chain combines TRBV9 with TRBJ2-7, with 10 bases fitting TRBD1. V lost 0 bases and J lost 7; bases outside the gene matches: 7. CDR1 SGDLS and CDR2 YYNGEE come from the germline V gene. This CDR3 has 15 amino acids. The CDR3 loop is CASSVGLGQGGEQYF. The CDR3 nucleotides are TGTGCCAGCAGCGTAGGGCTCGGACAGGGGGGAGAGCAGTACTTC.

The chain uses TRBV27 and TRBJ2-4, with 7 bases matching TRBD1. The CDR3 runs 15 residues. In germline, CDR1 is MNHEY, CDR2 SMNVEV (reference sequence). Germline trimming cut 5 bases from V and 4 bases from J; bases unmatched to any gene: 8. The CDR3 bases are TGTGCCAGCAGTCCTCCGGGACAGCTTAAAAACATTCAGTACTTC. It is translated as CASSPPGQLKNIQYF.

V gene TRBV19 combines with J gene TRBJ2-1, with TRBD2 identical over 14 bases. Trimming removed 5 bases from V and 5 bases from J; junction bases left unmatched: 8. Germline V CDR1 and CDR2: LNHDA, SQIVND (reference sequence). This CDR3 spans 17 amino acids. CDR3 protein: CASSPPGLAGDDNEQFF. The CDR3 bases are TGTGCCAGTAGTCCCCCGGGACTAGCGGGAGATGACAATGAGCAGTTCTTC. The complete variable domain, with remaining parts taken from reference TRBV19 and TRBJ2-1, reads DGGITQSPKYLFRKEGQNVTLSCEQNLNHDAMYWYRQDPGQGLRLIYYSQIVNDFQKGDIAEGYSVSREKKESFPLTVTSAQKNPTAFYLCASSPPGLAGDDNEQFFGPGTRLTVL.

This clonotype was picked up a small number of times. The gene calls are TRBV2 and TRBJ2-1, with D unresolved. The CDR3 has 13 residues. V lost 5 bases to trimming and J lost 5 bases, with 10 bases between them. CDR1 and CDR2 from the germline V gene are SNHLY and FYNNEI. In DNA form, the CDR3 reads TGTGCCAGCAGTCTAGACGCTGACAATGAGCAGTTCTTC. Its protein product is CASSLDADNEQFF. Filled out from reference TRBV2 and TRBJ2-1, the complete variable domain reads EPEVTQTPSHQVTQMGQEVILRCVPISNHLYFYWYRQILGQKVEFLVSFYNNEISEKSEIFDDQFSVERPDGSNFTLKIRSTKLEDSAMYFCASSLDADNEQFFGPGTRLTVL.

This clonotype has only a few counts. The CDR3 DNA is TGTGCCATCGGACGAGCTGGAAATGAGCAGTTCTTC. Translated, it gives CAIGRAGNEQFF. V gene TRBV10-3 combines with J gene TRBJ2-1; no reliable D call. The CDR3 has 12 residues. Germline V gene lookup returns CDR1 ENHRY and CDR2 SYGVKD. Between the trimmed V and J ends, which lost 8 bases and 7 bases, there was a span of 12 bases.

This clonotype was recorded a few times. The chain is built from TRBV10-3 and TRBJ2-5, with 11 bases lining up with TRBD2. V lost 6 bases to trimming and J lost 5 bases; unmatched junction nucleotides: 5. Germline CDR1 and CDR2: ENHRY and SYGVKD. The CDR3 has 14 amino acids. The CDR3, as DNA: TGTGCCATCAGAACTAGCGGGAGTCCGGAGACCCAGTACTTC. Translated, it gives CAIRTSGSPETQYF.

This clonotype has a handful of counts. The chain couples TRBV5-6 to TRBJ1-1; a weak D match, TRBD1 (5 bases). Germline assignment: CDR1 SGHDT and CDR2 YYEEEE. This CDR3 region has 15 residues. V lost 4 bases and J 1 base, leaving 14 bases between the germline ends. The CDR3 nucleotides read TGTGCCAGCAGCCCGGCGGGAGGACAGAACACTGAAGCTTTCTTT. The encoded protein is CASSPAGGQNTEAFF.

The CDR3 protein is CASSLVASRYTDTQYF. DNA of the CDR3: TGCGCCAGCAGCTTGGTAGCTAGCCGATACACAGATACGCAGTATTTT. The chain uses TRBV5-1 and TRBJ2-3, with D possibly matching TRBD2 (5 bases). CDR3 length: 16 residues. The V and J ends lost 0 bases and 2 bases respectively, with 13 bases between them. Germline CDR1 and CDR2: SGHRS and YFSETQ.

This rearrangement joins TRBV15 to TRBJ2-4; D possibly corresponds to TRBD1 (6 bases). The CDR3 length is 15 residues. With 0 bases removed from V and 12 bases from J, the gap between germline ends came to 18 bases. Germline CDR1 is LNHNV and CDR2 is YYDKDF (reference sequence). This CDR3 reads CATSREVGQLEYQYF. The CDR3 DNA reads TGTGCCACCAGCAGAGAGGTCGGACAGCTTGAATATCAGTACTTC.